Given below is one T cell receptor beta chain in context. Here immunoSEQ multiplex PCR was the method, and the copy in TCRdb shows in-frame clones only, minus some. This table has around 200,000 clones, over 85% appearing once. Germline V CDR1 and CDR2: MNHNS, SASEGT. The CDR3 contains 13 residues. The V gene end was trimmed by 1 base and the J gene end by 7 bases; junction bases not matched to a gene: 3. The sample belongs to a study of control samples from healthy donors and cancer patients. Sequenced material: blood. The clonotype originates from a man between 18 and 35 years old in good health. The V call is TRBV6-1, the J call TRBJ2-7, with 8 bases matching TRBD2. The CDR3 sequence is CASSEGLAREQYF. CDR3 nucleotide sequence: TGTGCCAGCAGTGAAGGACTAGCGAGAGAGCAGTACTTC.